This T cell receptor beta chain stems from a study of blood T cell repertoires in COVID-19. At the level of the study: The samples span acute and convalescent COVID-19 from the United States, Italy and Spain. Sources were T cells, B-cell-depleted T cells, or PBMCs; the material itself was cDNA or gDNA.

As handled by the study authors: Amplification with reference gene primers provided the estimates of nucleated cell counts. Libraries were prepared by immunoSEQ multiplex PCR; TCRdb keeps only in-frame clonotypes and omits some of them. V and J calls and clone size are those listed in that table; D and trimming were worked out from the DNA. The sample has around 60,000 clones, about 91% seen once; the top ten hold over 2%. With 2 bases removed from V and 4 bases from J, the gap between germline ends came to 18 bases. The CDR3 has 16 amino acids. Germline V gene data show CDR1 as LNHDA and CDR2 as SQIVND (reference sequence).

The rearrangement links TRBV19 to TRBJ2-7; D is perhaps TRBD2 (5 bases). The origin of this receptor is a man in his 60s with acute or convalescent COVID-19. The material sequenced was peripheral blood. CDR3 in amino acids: CASSIRHTGGEYEQYF. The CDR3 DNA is TGTGCCAGTAGTATAAGACACACCGGTGGGGAGTACGAGCAGTACTTC. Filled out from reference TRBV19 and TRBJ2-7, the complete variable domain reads DGGITQSPKYLFRKEGQNVTLSCEQNLNHDAMYWYRQDPGQGLRLIYYSQIVNDFQKGDIAEGYSVSREKKESFPLTVTSAQKNPTAFYLCASSIRHTGGEYEQYFGPGTRLTVT.